The source of this T cell receptor beta chain is a study of human T cells and chemical hapten exposure. In the study overall: Patients got weekly scalp diphenylcyclopropenone doses over the roughly 22-week study.

The CDR3 loop spans 12 amino acids. Germline assignment: CDR1 MNHEY and CDR2 SVGAGI. The V gene end was trimmed by 6 bases and the J gene end by 6 bases; junction bases not matched to a gene: 2. There are many counts of this clonotype. Its antigen is not known. TCRdb called the RACE reads again in MiXCR, with one record for every CDR3 protein. The table includes around 380,000 distinct CDR3 sequences, approximately 5% detected once. Study-level results: Relative to controls, expanded TCRs formed significantly more large CDR3 similarity clusters.

Stated time point: patch test 1, 2 weeks after DPC sensitization. As for treatment: therapeutic diphenylcyclopropenone sensitization with weekly scalp DPC. V is TRBV6-5 and J is TRBJ2-1, with 7 positions matching TRBD2. The sequenced sample was whole blood, obtained in connection with sensitization to the hapten diphenylcyclopropenone (DPC). This TCR derives from a woman in her forties or fifties with alopecia areata. Some clones in this sample may be carry-over from other donors' samples. The CDR3 DNA follows: TGTGCCAGCAGAAGGACTAGCAATGAGCAGTTCTTC. Translating gives CASRRTSNEQFF.